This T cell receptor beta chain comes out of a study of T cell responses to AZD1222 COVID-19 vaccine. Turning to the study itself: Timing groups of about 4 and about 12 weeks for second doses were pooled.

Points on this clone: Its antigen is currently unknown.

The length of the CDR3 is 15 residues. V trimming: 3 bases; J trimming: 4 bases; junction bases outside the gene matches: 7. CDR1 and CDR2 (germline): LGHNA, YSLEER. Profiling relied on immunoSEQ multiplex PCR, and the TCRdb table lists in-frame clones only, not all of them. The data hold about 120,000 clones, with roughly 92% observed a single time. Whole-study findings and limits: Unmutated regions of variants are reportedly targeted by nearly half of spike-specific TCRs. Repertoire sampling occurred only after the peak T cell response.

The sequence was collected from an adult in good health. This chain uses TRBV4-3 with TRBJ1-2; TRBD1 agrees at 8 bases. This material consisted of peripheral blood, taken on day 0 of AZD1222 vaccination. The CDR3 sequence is CASSQGRGPGYGYTF. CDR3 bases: TGCGCCAGCAGCCAGGGCAGGGGGCCCGGCTATGGCTACACCTTC.